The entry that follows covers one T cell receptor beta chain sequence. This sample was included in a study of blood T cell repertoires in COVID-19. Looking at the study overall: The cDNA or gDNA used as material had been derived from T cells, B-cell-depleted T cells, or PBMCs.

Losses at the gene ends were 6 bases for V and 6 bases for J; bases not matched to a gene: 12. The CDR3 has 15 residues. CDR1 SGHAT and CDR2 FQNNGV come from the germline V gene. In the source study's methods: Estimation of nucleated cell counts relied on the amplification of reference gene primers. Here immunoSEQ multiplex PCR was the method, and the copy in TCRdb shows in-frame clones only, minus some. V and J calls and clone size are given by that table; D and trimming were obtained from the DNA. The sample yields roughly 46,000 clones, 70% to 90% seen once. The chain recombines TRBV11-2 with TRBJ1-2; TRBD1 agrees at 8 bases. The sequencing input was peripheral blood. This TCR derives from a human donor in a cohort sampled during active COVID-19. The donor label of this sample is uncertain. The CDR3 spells CASRHTDRGIDGYTF. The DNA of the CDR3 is TGTGCCAGCAGACACACCGACAGGGGAATCGATGGCTACACCTTC.